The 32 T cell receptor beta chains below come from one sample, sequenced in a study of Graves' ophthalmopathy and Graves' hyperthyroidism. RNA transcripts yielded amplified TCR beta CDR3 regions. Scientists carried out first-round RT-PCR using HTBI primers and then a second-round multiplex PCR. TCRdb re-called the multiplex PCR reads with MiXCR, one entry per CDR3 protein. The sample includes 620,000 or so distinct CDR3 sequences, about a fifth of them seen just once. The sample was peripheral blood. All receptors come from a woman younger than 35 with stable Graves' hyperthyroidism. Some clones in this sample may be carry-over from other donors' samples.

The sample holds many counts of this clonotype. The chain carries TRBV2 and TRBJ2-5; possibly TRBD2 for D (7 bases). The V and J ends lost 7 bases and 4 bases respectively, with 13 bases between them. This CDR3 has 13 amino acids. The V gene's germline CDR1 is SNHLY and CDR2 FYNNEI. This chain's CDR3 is CASTRGGVETQYF. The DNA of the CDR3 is TGTGCCAGCACTAGGGGGGGAGTAGAGACCCAGTACTTC. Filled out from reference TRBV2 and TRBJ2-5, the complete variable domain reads EPEVTQTPSHQVTQMGQEVILRCVPISNHLYFYWYRQILGQKVEFLVSFYNNEISEKSEIFDDQFSVERPDGSNFTLKIRSTKLEDSAMYFCASTRGGVETQYFGPGTRLLVL.

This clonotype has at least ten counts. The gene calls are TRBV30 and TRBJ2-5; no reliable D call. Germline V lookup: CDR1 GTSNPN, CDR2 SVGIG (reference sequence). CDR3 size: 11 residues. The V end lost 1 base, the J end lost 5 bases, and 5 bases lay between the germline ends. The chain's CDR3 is CAWSERETQYF. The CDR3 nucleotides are TGTGCCTGGAGTGAAAGGGAGACCCAGTACTTC.

The DNA for the CDR3 is TGTGCCATCAGTGAAAGACAGGGCGATACTGGCTACACCTTC. Its translation is CAISERQGDTGYTF. The V call is TRBV10-3, the J call TRBJ1-2; 7 positions agree with TRBD1. The germline CDR1 and CDR2 sequences are ENHRY and SYGVKD. The J segment lost 7 bases and the V segment lost 3 bases, leaving 8 bases of the junction unmatched. The CDR3 runs 14 residues.

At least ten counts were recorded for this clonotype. CDR3 amino acids: CASSLRQSSYEQYF. CDR3 bases: TGTGCCAGCAGTTTAAGACAGAGCTCCTACGAGCAGTACTTC. The V and J genes are TRBV12-3 or TRBV12-4 and TRBJ2-7; D perhaps matches TRBD1 (5 bases). The V gene lost 2 bases and the J gene lost 0 bases, with 8 bases spanning the gap. There are 14 residues in the CDR3.

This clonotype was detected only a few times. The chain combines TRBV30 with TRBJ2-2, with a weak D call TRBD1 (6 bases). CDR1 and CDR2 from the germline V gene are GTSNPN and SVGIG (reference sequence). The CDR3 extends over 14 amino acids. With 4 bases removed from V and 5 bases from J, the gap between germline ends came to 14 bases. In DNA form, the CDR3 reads TGTGCCTGGAACATGGGGGCGAGGACCGGGGAGCTGTTTTTT. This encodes CAWNMGARTGELFF.

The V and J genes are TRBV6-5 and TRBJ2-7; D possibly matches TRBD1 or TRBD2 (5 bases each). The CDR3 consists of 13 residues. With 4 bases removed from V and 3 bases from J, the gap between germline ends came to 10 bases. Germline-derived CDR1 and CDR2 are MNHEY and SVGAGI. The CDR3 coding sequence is TGTGCCAGCAGTTCCGGGACCGACTACGAGCAGTACTTC. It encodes CASSSGTDYEQYF.

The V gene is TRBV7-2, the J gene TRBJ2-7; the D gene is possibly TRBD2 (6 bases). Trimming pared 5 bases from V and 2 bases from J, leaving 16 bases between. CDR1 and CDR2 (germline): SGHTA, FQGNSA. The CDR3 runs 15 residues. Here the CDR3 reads CASSPRLEVAYEQYF. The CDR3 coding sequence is TGTGCCAGCAGCCCCCGACTAGAGGTGGCCTACGAGCAGTACTTC.

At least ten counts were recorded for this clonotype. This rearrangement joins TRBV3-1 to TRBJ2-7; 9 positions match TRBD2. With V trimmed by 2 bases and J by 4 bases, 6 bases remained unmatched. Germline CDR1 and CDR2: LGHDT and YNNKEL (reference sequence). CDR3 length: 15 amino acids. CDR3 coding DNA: TGTGCCAGCAGCCAAAGGTCGCTAGCGGGGTACGAGCAGTACTTC. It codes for CASSQRSLAGYEQYF.

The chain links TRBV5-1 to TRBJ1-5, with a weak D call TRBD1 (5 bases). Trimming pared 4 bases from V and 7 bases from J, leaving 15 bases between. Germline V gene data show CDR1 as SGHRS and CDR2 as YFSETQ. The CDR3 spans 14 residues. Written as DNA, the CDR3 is TGCGCCAGCAGCCTTTATGCAGGGTCCCAGCCCCAGCATTTT. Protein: CASSLYAGSQPQHF.

This chain's CDR3 is CASIRDGNTGELFF. Here the CDR3 DNA reads TGTGCCAGTATCCGGGACGGGAACACCGGGGAGCTGTTTTTT. This rearrangement joins TRBV19 to TRBJ2-2; D possibly uses TRBD1 or TRBD2 (5 bases each). CDR3 length: 14 residues. Trimming left V 7 bases short and J 1 base short, with 10 bases between. CDR1 and CDR2 (germline): LNHDA, SQIVND (reference sequence).

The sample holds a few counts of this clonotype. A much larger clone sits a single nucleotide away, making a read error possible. The CDR3 loop reads CASSLADVGYEQFF. CDR3 sequence (DNA): TGTGCCAGCAGCTTAGCAGACGTGGGATATGAGCAGTTCTTC. This chain uses TRBV7-3 with TRBJ2-1; D gene unclear. There are 14 residues in the CDR3. CDR1 and CDR2 (germline): SGHTA, FQGTGA. Trimming left V 2 bases short and J 8 bases short, with 13 bases between.

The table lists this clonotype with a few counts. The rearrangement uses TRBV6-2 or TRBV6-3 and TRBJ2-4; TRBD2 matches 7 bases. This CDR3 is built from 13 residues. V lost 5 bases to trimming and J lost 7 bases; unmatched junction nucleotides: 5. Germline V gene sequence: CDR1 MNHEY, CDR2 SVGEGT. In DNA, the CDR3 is TGTGCCAGCAGTCCCGGACTAGTTAACATTCAGTACTTC. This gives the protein CASSPGLVNIQYF.

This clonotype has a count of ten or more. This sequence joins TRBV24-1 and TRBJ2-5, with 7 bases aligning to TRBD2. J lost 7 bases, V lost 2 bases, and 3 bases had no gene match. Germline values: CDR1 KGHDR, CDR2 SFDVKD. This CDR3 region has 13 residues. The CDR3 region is CATSDSAGVTQYF. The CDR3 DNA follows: TGTGCCACCAGTGATTCCGCGGGGGTGACCCAGTACTTC.

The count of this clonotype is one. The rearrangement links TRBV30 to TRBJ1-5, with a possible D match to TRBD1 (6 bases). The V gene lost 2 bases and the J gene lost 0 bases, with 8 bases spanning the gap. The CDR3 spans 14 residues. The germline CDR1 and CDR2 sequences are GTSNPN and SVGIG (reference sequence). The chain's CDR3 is CAWSRGHSNQPQHF. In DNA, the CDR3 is TGTGCCTGGAGTCGGGGGCATAGCAATCAGCCCCAGCATTTT.

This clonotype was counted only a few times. The CDR3 reads CASSPRGTNTGELFF. CDR3 coding DNA: TGTGCCAGCAGCCCCAGGGGGACAAACACCGGGGAGCTGTTTTTT. V is TRBV11-2 and J is TRBJ2-2, with 7 positions matching TRBD1. Germline V gives CDR1 SGHAT, CDR2 FQNNGV. This CDR3 is built from 15 residues. With 5 bases clipped from V and 2 bases from J, the junction kept 5 bases outside the gene matches.

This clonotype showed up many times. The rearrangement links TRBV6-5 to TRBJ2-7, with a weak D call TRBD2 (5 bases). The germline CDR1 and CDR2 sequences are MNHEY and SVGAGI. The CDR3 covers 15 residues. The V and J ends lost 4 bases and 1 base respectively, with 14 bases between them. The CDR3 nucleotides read TGTGCCAGCAGTTCCCCAAAGACTAAATCCTACGAGCAGTACTTC. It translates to CASSSPKTKSYEQYF.

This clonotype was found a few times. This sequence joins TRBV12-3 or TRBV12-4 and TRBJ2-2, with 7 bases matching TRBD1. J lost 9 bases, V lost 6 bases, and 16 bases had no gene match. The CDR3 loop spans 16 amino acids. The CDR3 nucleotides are TGTGCCAGCAGAAACGTACAGGGGCCACGGGCCCGGGAGCTGTTTTTT. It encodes CASRNVQGPRARELFF.

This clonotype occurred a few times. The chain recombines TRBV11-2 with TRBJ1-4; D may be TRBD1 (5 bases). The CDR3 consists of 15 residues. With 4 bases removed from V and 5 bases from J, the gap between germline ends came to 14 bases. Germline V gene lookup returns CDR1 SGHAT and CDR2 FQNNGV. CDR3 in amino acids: CASSWGGAVNEKLFF. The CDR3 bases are TGTGCCAGCAGCTGGGGCGGGGCCGTAAATGAAAAACTGTTTTTT.

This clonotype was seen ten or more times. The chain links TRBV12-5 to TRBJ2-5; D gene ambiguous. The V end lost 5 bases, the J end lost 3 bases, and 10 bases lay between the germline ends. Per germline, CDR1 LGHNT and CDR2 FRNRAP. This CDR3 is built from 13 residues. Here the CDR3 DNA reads TGTGCTAGTGGTCCCAAAAGGGAAGAGACCCAGTACTTC. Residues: CASGPKREETQYF. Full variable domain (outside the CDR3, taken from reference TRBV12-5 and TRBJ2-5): DARVTQTPRHKVTEMGQEVTMRCQPILGHNTVFWYRQTMMQGLELLAYFRNRAPLDDSGMPKDRFSAEMPDATLATLKIQPSEPRDSAVYFCASGPKREETQYFGPGTRLLVL.

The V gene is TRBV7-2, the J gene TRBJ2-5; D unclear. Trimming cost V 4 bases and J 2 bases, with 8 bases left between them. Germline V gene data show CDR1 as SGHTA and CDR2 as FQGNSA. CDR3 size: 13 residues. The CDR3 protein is CASSSFQQETQYF. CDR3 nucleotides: TGTGCCAGCAGCTCCTTTCAGCAAGAGACCCAGTACTTC.

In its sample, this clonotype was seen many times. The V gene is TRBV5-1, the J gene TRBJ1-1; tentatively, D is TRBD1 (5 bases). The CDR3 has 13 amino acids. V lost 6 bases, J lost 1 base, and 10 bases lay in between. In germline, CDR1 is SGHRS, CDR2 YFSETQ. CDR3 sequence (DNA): TGCGCCAGCAAAGGGGCAGGGAACACTGAAGCTTTCTTT. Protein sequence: CASKGAGNTEAFF.

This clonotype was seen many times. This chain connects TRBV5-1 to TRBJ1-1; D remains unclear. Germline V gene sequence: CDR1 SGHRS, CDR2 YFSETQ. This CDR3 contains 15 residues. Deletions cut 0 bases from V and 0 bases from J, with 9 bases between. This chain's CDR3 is CASSLVPAMNTEAFF. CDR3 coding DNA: TGCGCCAGCAGCTTGGTGCCAGCCATGAACACTGAAGCTTTCTTT.

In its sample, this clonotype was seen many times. The CDR3 DNA reads TGCAGCGTTTGGAGGGGGCGCGACACTGAAGCTTTCTTT. As protein: CSVWRGRDTEAFF. The genes are TRBV29-1 and TRBJ1-1; 7 bases map to TRBD1. CDR1 and CDR2 from the germline V gene are SQVTM and ANQGSEA. The CDR3 runs to 13 residues. The trim removed 5 bases at V and 3 bases at J, leaving 6 bases unmatched.

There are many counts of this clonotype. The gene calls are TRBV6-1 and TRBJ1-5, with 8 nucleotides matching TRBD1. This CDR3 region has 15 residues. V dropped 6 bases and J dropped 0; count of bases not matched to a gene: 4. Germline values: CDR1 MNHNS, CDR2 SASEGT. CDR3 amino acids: CASRATGDSNQPQHF. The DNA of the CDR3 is TGTGCCAGCAGGGCGACAGGGGATAGCAATCAGCCCCAGCATTTT.

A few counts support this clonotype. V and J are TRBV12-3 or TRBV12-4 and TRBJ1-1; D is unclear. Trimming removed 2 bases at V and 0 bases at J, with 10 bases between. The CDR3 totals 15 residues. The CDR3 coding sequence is TGTGCCAGCAGTTTAAAGAACGGTCTGAACACTGAAGCTTTCTTT. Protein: CASSLKNGLNTEAFF.

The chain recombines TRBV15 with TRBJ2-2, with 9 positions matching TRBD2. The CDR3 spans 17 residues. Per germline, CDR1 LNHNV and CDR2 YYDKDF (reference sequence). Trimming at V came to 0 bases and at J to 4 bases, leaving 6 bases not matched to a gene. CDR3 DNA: TGTGCCACCAGCAGAGATCTTGCTAGCGGGGCCACCGGGGAGCTGTTTTTT. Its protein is CATSRDLASGATGELFF.

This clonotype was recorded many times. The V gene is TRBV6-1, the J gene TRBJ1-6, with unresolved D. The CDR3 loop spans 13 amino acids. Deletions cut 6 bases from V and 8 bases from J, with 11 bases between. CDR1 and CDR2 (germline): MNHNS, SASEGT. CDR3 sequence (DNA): TGTGCCAGCAGCCAGACGGGGTATTCACCCCTCCACTTT. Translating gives CASSQTGYSPLHF.

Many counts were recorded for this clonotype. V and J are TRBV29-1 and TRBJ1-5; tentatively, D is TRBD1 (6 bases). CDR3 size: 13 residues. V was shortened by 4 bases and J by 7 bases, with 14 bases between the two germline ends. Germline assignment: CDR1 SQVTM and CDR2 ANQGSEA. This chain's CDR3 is CSVAEGGGQPQHF. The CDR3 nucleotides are TGCAGCGTTGCCGAGGGGGGGGGCCAGCCCCAGCATTTT.

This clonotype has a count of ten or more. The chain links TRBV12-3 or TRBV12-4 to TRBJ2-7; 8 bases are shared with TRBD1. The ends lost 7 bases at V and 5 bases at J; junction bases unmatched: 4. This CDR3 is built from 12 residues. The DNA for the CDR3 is TGTGCCAGCACCCTGACAGGGGACGAGCAGTACTTC. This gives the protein CASTLTGDEQYF.

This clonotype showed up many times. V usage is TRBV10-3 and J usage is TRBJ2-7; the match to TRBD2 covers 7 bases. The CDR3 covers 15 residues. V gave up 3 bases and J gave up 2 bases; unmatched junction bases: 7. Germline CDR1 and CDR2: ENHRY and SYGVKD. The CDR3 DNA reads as TGTGCCATCAGTGATAGACGGGAGGCCGCCTACGAGCAGTACTTC. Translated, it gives CAISDRREAAYEQYF.

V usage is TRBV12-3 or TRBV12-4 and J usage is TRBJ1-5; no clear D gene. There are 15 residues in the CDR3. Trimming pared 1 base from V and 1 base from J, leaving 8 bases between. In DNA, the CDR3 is TGTGCCAGCAGTTTAGGAGTGGAAAGCAATCAGCCCCAGCATTTT. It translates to CASSLGVESNQPQHF.

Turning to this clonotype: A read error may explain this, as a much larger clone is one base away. CDR3 residues: CVSSLQGDAETQYF. The DNA for the CDR3 is TGTGTCAGCAGTCTCCAGGGGGACGCGGAGACCCAGTACTTC. The chain couples TRBV28 to TRBJ2-5, with 7 positions matching TRBD1. CDR1 and CDR2 from the germline V gene are MDHEN and SYDVKM. CDR3 length equals 14 residues.